This is a list of T cell receptor beta chains from one sample in a study of OX40 agonist ivuxolimab in advanced cancers. Clones were read by immunoSEQ multiplex PCR, and TCRdb kept only the in-frame ones, dropping some. In the table there are about 20,000 clones, just over 85% of which are singletons. Sequencing used CD4+ or CD8+ T cells sorted from blood, obtained in a trial of the OX40 agonist ivuxolimab. Receptors were obtained from an adult with an advanced solid tumor such as melanoma, head and neck, liver or kidney cancer. Each CDR3 is given with its conserved first and last residue. A D gene is named only where the DNA matches it firmly. Rows give clone size only sometimes, using once, few, many, or a class for an expanded clone.

. TRBJ2-3 TRBV15 . CATSRGQAEGTDTQYF TGTGCCACCAGCAGAGGCCAAGCAGAGGGCACAGATACGCAGTATTTT
. TRBJ1-5 TRBV28 . CASSLGGQPQHF TGTGCCAGCAGTCTCGGTGGCCAGCCCCAGCATTTT
. TRBJ2-3 TRBV27 TRBD2 CASSLYLAGENTDTQYF TGTGCCAGCAGTTTATACCTAGCGGGAGAGAACACAGATACGCAGTATTTT
. TRBJ2-1 TRBV7-8 . CASSPDGNEQFF TGTGCCAGCAGCCCAGACGGAAATGAGCAGTTCTTC
. TRBJ2-5 TRBV9 . CASSVGSGHQETQYF TGTGCCAGCAGCGTAGGATCAGGCCACCAAGAGACCCAGTACTTC
. TRBJ2-7 TRBV4-1 . CASSQDWAGASYEQYF TGCGCCAGCAGCCAAGATTGGGCAGGGGCCTCCTACGAGCAGTACTTC
. TRBJ2-7 TRBV7-9 . CASSSLGGDSYEQYF TGTGCCAGCAGCTCCCTGGGGGGGGACAGCTACGAGCAGTACTTC
. TRBJ2-7 TRBV19 . CASSWGTEGYEQYF TGTGCCAGTAGTTGGGGGACCGAGGGTTACGAGCAGTACTTC
. TRBJ2-7 TRBV5-1 . CASSLWDGSSYEQYF TGCGCCAGCAGCTTGTGGGACGGCAGCTCCTACGAGCAGTACTTC
. TRBJ2-5 TRBV29-1 . CSVGEILETQYF TGCAGCGTTGGTGAAATCCTAGAGACCCAGTACTTC
. TRBJ2-5 TRBV2 . CASSPWGETQYF TGTGCCAGCAGTCCTTGGGGAGAGACCCAGTACTTC
. TRBJ2-7 TRBV7-8 . CASSSNPYEQYF TGTGCCAGCAGCTCCAACCCCTACGAGCAGTACTTC
. TRBJ2-5 TRBV11-1 . CASSPQEQGWETQYF TGTGCCAGCAGCCCGCAAGAACAGGGTTGGGAGACCCAGTACTTC
. TRBJ2-7 TRBV27 TRBD2 CASSLSGRPHEQYF TGTGCCAGCAGCTTAAGCGGGAGACCCCACGAGCAGTACTTC
medium-sized TRBJ2-1 TRBV10-2 TRBD2 CASSESWTSGEQFF TGCGCCAGCAGTGAGTCGTGGACTAGCGGGGAGCAGTTCTTC
once TRBJ1-2 TRBV28 . CASSRGEGWYYGYTF TGTGCCAGCAGTAGGGGGGAGGGGTGGTACTATGGCTACACCTTC
. TRBJ1-2 TRBV5-1 . CASSFGGSGYTF TGCGCCAGCAGCTTTGGGGGAAGCGGCTACACCTTC
. TRBJ1-1 TRBV6-6 . CASSYAGNSGITEAFF TGTGCCAGCAGTTACGCCGGGAACAGTGGGATCACTGAAGCTTTCTTT
. TRBJ2-1 TRBV7-3 TRBD2 CASSLTSGGANEQFF TGTGCCAGCAGCCTGACTAGCGGGGGGGCGAATGAGCAGTTCTTC
. TRBJ2-2 TRBV7-6 . CASSLHLVDWELFF TGTGCCAGCAGCCTCCACCTTGTTGACTGGGAGCTGTTTTTT
. TRBJ2-3 TRBV7-8 TRBD2 CASSLAGTSGYSTDTQYF TGTGCCAGCAGCTTAGCGGGGACTAGCGGATACTCCACAGATACGCAGTATTTT
. TRBJ2-7 TRBV6-5 . CASSYSAWQYEQYF TGTGCCAGCAGTTACTCGGCGTGGCAGTACGAGCAGTACTTC
. TRBJ2-3 TRBV27 TRBD1 CASRWTGPPQTDTQYF TGTGCCAGCAGATGGACAGGGCCACCGCAAACAGATACGCAGTATTTT
. TRBJ2-1 TRBV9 TRBD2 CASSGGDSGGVNEQFF TGTGCCAGCAGCGGAGGGGATAGCGGGGGGGTGAATGAGCAGTTCTTC
. TRBJ2-7 TRBV11-1 . CASSLAGTPPEQYF TGTGCCAGCAGCTTAGCCGGGACACCACCCGAGCAGTACTTC
few TRBJ1-5 TRBV5-5 . CASSPRVGQPQHF TGTGCCAGCAGCCCCAGGGTCGGGCAGCCCCAGCATTTT
. TRBJ2-3 TRBV6-4 TRBD2 CASSDSAGGADTQYF TGTGCCAGCAGTGACTCGGCGGGAGGGGCAGATACGCAGTATTTT
. TRBJ2-7 TRBV6-5 . CASRTTGHYEQYF TGTGCCAGCAGGACAACTGGGCATTACGAGCAGTACTTC
large TRBJ2-3 TRBV13 . CASSLGPPADTQYF TGTGCCAGCAGCTTGGGGCCCCCTGCGGATACGCAGTATTTT
. TRBJ1-3 TRBV10-3 . CAISDYEVRGSTGNTIYF TGTGCCATCAGTGACTATGAGGTGCGGGGGTCTACTGGAAACACCATATATTTT
. TRBJ2-7 TRBV11-3 . CASSPRHGVNYEQYF TGTGCCAGCAGCCCCCGACACGGAGTCAACTACGAGCAGTACTTC
few TRBJ1-1 TRBV7-9 TRBD1 CASSPGQREAFF TGTGCCAGCAGCCCGGGACAGAGGGAAGCTTTCTTT
. TRBJ2-2 TRBV6-5 TRBD1 CASRKGGYTGELFF TGTGCCAGCCGGAAAGGGGGCTACACCGGGGAGCTGTTTTTT
. TRBJ1-2 TRBV7-9 . CASSLRRTANIHGYTF TGTGCCAGCAGCTTGAGGCGGACAGCCAACATTCATGGCTACACCTTC
. TRBJ1-1 TRBV9 TRBD1 CASSVGTGDTEAFF TGTGCCAGCAGCGTAGGGACAGGGGACACTGAAGCTTTCTTT
. TRBJ2-2 TRBV27 . CASSFIGRANTGELFF TGTGCCAGCAGTTTTATCGGACGGGCGAACACCGGGGAGCTGTTTTTT
. TRBJ1-3 TRBV18 . CASSPLSETALNTIYF TGTGCCAGCTCACCACTTAGTGAGACAGCCCTAAACACCATATATTTT
. TRBJ1-6 TRBV27 . CASKYGGGNSPLHF TGTGCCAGCAAATACGGGGGCGGTAATTCACCCCTCCACTTT
. TRBJ2-7 TRBV28 . CASTPDSPYEQYF TGTGCCAGCACCCCGGACAGCCCCTACGAGCAGTACTTC
. TRBJ2-3 TRBV5-1 TRBD2 CASSPSSGGATDTQYF TGCGCCAGCAGCCCCTCGAGCGGGGGGGCAACAGATACGCAGTATTTT
once TRBJ2-2 TRBV13 . CASSSPPVGEDGELFF TGTGCCAGCAGCTCTCCGCCCGTGGGAGAGGACGGGGAGCTGTTTTTT
. TRBJ2-5 TRBV29-1 . CSVEGQKETQYF TGCAGCGTTGAAGGGCAGAAAGAGACCCAGTACTTC
. TRBJ2-1 TRBV19 TRBD2 CASRVGGSSYNEQFF TGTGCCAGTAGGGTTGGCGGGAGCTCCTACAATGAGCAGTTCTTC
once TRBJ2-7 TRBV7-9 . CASSFSGSYEQYF TGTGCCAGCAGCTTTTCAGGGTCCTACGAGCAGTACTTC
. TRBJ1-2 TRBV5-8 TRBD1 CASSWTGREYGYTF TGTGCCAGCTCCTGGACAGGGAGGGAGTATGGCTACACCTTC
. TRBJ2-1 TRBV5-1 TRBD2 CASSWTSGGMNEQFF TGCGCCAGCAGCTGGACTAGCGGGGGTATGAATGAGCAGTTCTTC
. TRBJ2-1 TRBV30 TRBD1 CAWSLSTGTGQFF TGTGCCTGGAGTCTATCCACCGGGACAGGGCAGTTCTTC
few TRBJ1-1 TRBV5-6 . CASSPGQFEAFF TGTGCCAGCAGCCCTGGACAATTTGAAGCTTTCTTT